This is a list of T cell receptor beta chains from one sample in a study of cytomegalovirus exposure and HLA in healthy donors. Libraries were prepared by immunoSEQ multiplex PCR; TCRdb keeps only in-frame clonotypes and omits some of them. This table has 130,000 or so clones, roughly 74% appearing once. Sample: PBMCs. The origin of the receptors is a middle-aged man in good health and CMV-seronegative. Both conserved end residues are part of each CDR3. Each record gives: CDR3 length, V gene, CDR3 protein.

16,TRBV7-9,CASSRQGQGKGYGYTF
13,TRBV7-2,CASSPSYNSPLHF
14,TRBV28,CASSRISVPYGYTF
16,TRBV9,CASSLGAGEANYGYTF
19,TRBV5-4,CASSLGGTGYPSGANVLTF
15,TRBV10-1,CASSGSGGQKGTQYF
16,TRBV11-2,CASSLPSELNTGELFF
16,TRBV6-6,CASSPDRGFSGNTIYF
15,TRBV6-4,CASGPLAGGPETQYF
12,TRBV29-1,CSVRTGEGGYTF
12,TRBV10-3,CAISGQGGEQYF
14,TRBV6-1,CASSERQGGQPQHF
14,TRBV7-3,CASRSGGAADTQYF
15,TRBV28,CASSGGRGGRVEQFF
13,TRBV7-3,CASSSTGGFVQFF
16,TRBV10-3,CAISEWGGQESQPQHF
17,TRBV5-1,CASSFPPGQGATDTQYF
13,TRBV13,CASSSRTGYEQYF
11,TRBV10-3,CATASTYEQYF
14,TRBV5-1,CASSSPDRATEAFF
16,TRBV4-3,CASSQPNQGAGTEAFF
14,TRBV5-4,CASSLVQGSYEQYF
16,TRBV6-5,CASSYGLQGLSTEAFF
17,TRBV19,CASRGTFVRGSNQPQHF
12,TRBV6-5,CASSWAGDGYTF
11,TRBV7-9,CSSSSYRGQYF
14,TRBV5-1,CASDLAGTRDTQYF
13,TRBV5-4,CASSLSVSYEQYF
14,TRBV18,CASSMGQGAYEQYF
16,TRBV9,CASSATGTPSGNTIYF
14,TRBV7-3,CASSPTGGAYEQYF
17,TRBV7-9,CASSWTTGASSNYGYTF
13,TRBV5-1,CASSWTGGYEQYF
16,TRBV6-6,CASTYSGSSYNSPLHF
16,TRBV19,CASSIDSGIGLYEQYF
13,TRBV6-1,CASSQGAGYEQYF
17,TRBV5-8,CASSFHTGTVMDYGYTF
17,TRBV7-3,CASSRTSGGAGTGELFF
14,TRBV7-6,CASSLGQGNTEAFF
16,TRBV30,CAWSPPGHSSGNTIYF
14,TRBV27,CASSFIPYNSPLHF
17,TRBV28,CASLRDRGPRTFYEQYF